A selection of T cell receptor beta chains follows, all from one sample in a study of PD-L1 blockade in urothelial cancer. TCRdb's table, derived via immunoSEQ multiplex PCR, lists solely in-frame clones and lacks some. In the table there are around 87,000 clones, roughly 85% of which are singletons. The sequences come from PBMCs, collected around atezolizumab (anti-PD-L1) treatment. The source of these receptors is a man aged 70-80 years with urothelial cancer. Both conserved end residues are part of each CDR3. Each record gives: clone size, V gene, J gene, D gene, CDR3 protein, CDR3 DNA. D genes are given only for firm matches. Expanded clones are given a class, and other clones once, few, many or no size at all.

NA	TRBV6-6	TRBJ1-2	TRBD1	CASSSTGTGDYGYTF	TGTGCCAGCAGTTCCACCGGGACAGGGGACTATGGCTACACCTTC
NA	TRBV7-2	TRBJ2-3	NA	CASSSDYDTQYF	TGTGCCAGCAGCTCGGACTACGATACGCAGTATTTT
NA	TRBV7-2	TRBJ2-2	TRBD1	CASSPQGEAGELFF	TGTGCCAGCAGCCCACAGGGGGAGGCCGGGGAGCTGTTTTTT
NA	TRBV5-1	TRBJ1-3	NA	CASSQQGDGNTIYF	TGCGCCAGCAGCCAACAGGGAGACGGAAACACCATATATTTT
NA	TRBV10-1	TRBJ1-2	TRBD1	CASSDGSGGMEGYTF	TGCGCCAGCAGTGACGGATCAGGGGGCATGGAGGGCTACACCTTC
once	TRBV7-2	TRBJ2-7	NA	CASSSNGRTYEQYF	TGTGCCAGCAGCTCTAATGGCAGGACCTACGAGCAGTACTTC
NA	TRBV9	TRBJ2-1	TRBD2	CASSVEPQPGLEQFF	TGTGCCAGCAGCGTAGAACCGCAACCGGGACTAGAGCAGTTCTTC
NA	TRBV5-4	TRBJ2-2	TRBD2	CASSQLSGGAGNTGELFF	TGTGCCAGCAGCCAGCTTAGCGGGGGGGCTGGGAACACCGGGGAGCTGTTTTTT
NA	TRBV5-1	TRBJ2-1	NA	CASSSEGASYNEQFF	TGCGCCAGCAGCTCGGAGGGGGCTTCCTACAATGAGCAGTTCTTC
few	TRBV6-5	TRBJ1-2	TRBD1	CASSTGTGPSGYTF	TGTGCCAGCAGTACTGGGACAGGGCCGAGCGGCTACACCTTC
NA	TRBV11-3	TRBJ2-7	TRBD2	CASSSGLAGGTYEQYF	TGTGCCAGCAGCTCGGGACTAGCGGGAGGTACCTACGAGCAGTACTTC
NA	TRBV14	TRBJ2-6	TRBD1	CASSPRDRRSGANVLTF	TGTGCCAGCAGCCCGAGGGACAGAAGATCTGGGGCCAACGTCCTGACTTTC
NA	TRBV7-9	TRBJ1-4	TRBD1	CASSSGQGREKLFF	TGTGCCAGCAGCTCGGGACAGGGCCGCGAAAAACTGTTTTTT
NA	TRBV7-8	TRBJ1-1	TRBD1	CASSLGRGRAFF	TGTGCCAGCAGCTTAGGGAGGGGGCGAGCTTTCTTT
NA	TRBV7-8	TRBJ2-3	TRBD2	CASSSGGNTDTQYF	TGTGCCAGCAGCTCGGGAGGGAACACAGATACGCAGTATTTT
NA	TRBV6-1	TRBJ1-1	NA	CASSEQGTTEAFF	TGTGCCAGCAGTGAGCAGGGGACCACTGAAGCTTTCTTT
NA	TRBV11-1	TRBJ1-5	TRBD1	CASSLDRDQPQHF	TGTGCCAGCAGCTTGGACAGGGATCAGCCCCAGCATTTT
NA	TRBV6-1	TRBJ2-6	TRBD1	CASSEGQLSGANVLTF	TGTGCCAGCAGTGAGGGACAGCTCTCTGGGGCCAACGTCCTGACTTTC
once	TRBV5-5	TRBJ2-5	TRBD1	CASSNYRDRGGETQYF	TGTGCCAGCAGCAACTACCGGGACAGGGGAGGAGAGACCCAGTACTTC
NA	TRBV7-8	TRBJ1-5	NA	CASSLAMATGGLGNQPQHF	TGTGCCAGCAGCTTAGCGATGGCAACAGGAGGGCTTGGCAATCAGCCCCAGCATTTT
few	TRBV5-4	TRBJ2-1	TRBD1	CASSITGGNEQFF	TGTGCCAGCAGCATTACAGGGGGCAATGAGCAGTTCTTC
NA	TRBV12-5	TRBJ2-3	NA	CASGLGSVADTQYF	TGTGCTAGTGGTTTGGGCTCAGTTGCAGATACGCAGTATTTT
NA	TRBV30	TRBJ2-2	TRBD1	CAWSPGQGGPGELFF	TGTGCCTGGAGTCCGGGACAGGGAGGCCCCGGGGAGCTGTTTTTT
NA	TRBV27	TRBJ2-2	TRBD2	CASSLGRGRTGELFF	TGTGCCAGCAGTTTAGGGAGGGGACGCACCGGGGAGCTGTTTTTT
NA	TRBV5-6	TRBJ2-7	TRBD1	CASSSYGRTGWYEQYF	TGTGCCAGCAGCTCCTATGGCCGGACAGGCTGGTACGAGCAGTACTTC
NA	TRBV9	TRBJ1-1	NA	CASSVVGAANTEAFF	TGTGCCAGCAGCGTAGTTGGGGCAGCTAACACTGAAGCTTTCTTT
NA	TRBV5-4	TRBJ2-7	NA	CASSFMGRTYEQYF	TGTGCCAGCAGCTTTATGGGCCGGACCTACGAGCAGTACTTC
NA	TRBV9	TRBJ1-6	TRBD1	CASSPGTDNLGSYNSPLHF	TGTGCCAGCAGCCCAGGGACAGATAACCTTGGCTCCTATAATTCACCCCTCCACTTT
once	TRBV18	TRBJ2-7	TRBD1	CASSPPGQGAAYEQYF	TGTGCCAGCTCACCACCGGGACAGGGGGCGGCGTACGAGCAGTACTTC
NA	TRBV9	TRBJ1-5	TRBD1	CASSIRQGGNQPQHF	TGTGCCAGCAGCATCCGACAGGGGGGCAATCAGCCCCAGCATTTT
NA	TRBV11-2	TRBJ2-2	TRBD2	CASSPSAGLENTGELFF	TGTGCCAGCAGCCCATCAGCGGGACTGGAGAACACCGGGGAGCTGTTTTTT
NA	TRBV25-1	TRBJ1-2	TRBD1	CASSEPGTAFYGYTF	TGTGCCAGCAGTGAACCCGGGACAGCGTTTTATGGCTACACCTTC
once	TRBV7-2	TRBJ1-4	NA	CASSSAGLPNEKLFF	TGTGCCAGCAGCTCGGCGGGACTGCCTAATGAAAAACTGTTTTTT
NA	TRBV5-4	TRBJ1-2	NA	CASSLLSREDYGYTF	TGTGCCAGCAGCTTGTTGAGCAGGGAGGACTATGGCTACACCTTC
once	TRBV9	TRBJ2-1	TRBD2	CATTPGLAENEQFF	TGTGCCACCACACCGGGACTAGCGGAGAATGAGCAGTTCTTC
once	TRBV4-2	TRBJ1-5	NA	CASSQDLVGRVGNQPQHF	TGTGCCAGCAGCCAAGACCTAGTTGGCCGGGTGGGCAATCAGCCCCAGCATTTT
NA	TRBV11-1	TRBJ2-7	TRBD1	CASGQGADEQYF	TGTGCCAGCGGTCAGGGGGCCGACGAGCAGTACTTC
NA	TRBV5-1	TRBJ2-7	TRBD2	CASSSTTSVGSYEQYF	TGCGCCAGCAGCTCCACTACTAGCGTGGGCTCCTACGAGCAGTACTTC
NA	TRBV5-6	TRBJ2-4	TRBD1	CASSVGTGRIQYF	TGTGCCAGCAGCGTCGGGACAGGGAGGATTCAGTACTTC
few	TRBV2	TRBJ2-5	NA	CASSDRGQETQYF	TGTGCCAGCAGTGACAGGGGCCAAGAGACCCAGTACTTC
NA	TRBV6-5	TRBJ2-1	TRBD2	CASASGAHNEQFF	TGTGCCAGCGCTAGCGGAGCCCACAATGAGCAGTTCTTC
NA	TRBV14	TRBJ1-1	TRBD1	CASSHGQGTWNTEAFF	TGTGCCAGCAGCCACGGACAGGGGACATGGAACACTGAAGCTTTCTTT
NA	TRBV5-1	TRBJ2-7	TRBD2	CASSFSSGGYEQYF	TGCGCCAGCAGCTTTTCTAGCGGGGGCTACGAGCAGTACTTC
NA	TRBV6-1	TRBJ1-3	TRBD1	CASRRDRNSGNTIYF	TGTGCCAGCAGGCGGGACAGGAACTCTGGAAACACCATATATTTT
NA	TRBV5-4	TRBJ2-3	TRBD2	CASSIGRIGTSGSGGAQYF	TGTGCCAGCAGCATAGGCCGGATCGGGACTAGCGGGAGTGGGGGGGCGCAGTATTTT
NA	TRBV5-6	TRBJ2-1	NA	CASSSFGLEQFF	TGTGCCAGCAGCTCCTTCGGACTAGAGCAGTTCTTC
once	TRBV7-2	TRBJ1-1	NA	CASSPHGGDAFF	TGTGCCAGCAGCCCTCACGGAGGGGACGCTTTCTTT
few	TRBV7-2	TRBJ2-7	TRBD1	CASSLDRGEQYF	TGTGCCAGCAGCTTAGACAGGGGCGAGCAGTACTTC
NA	TRBV6-1	TRBJ1-2	NA	CASSEAMGAYYGYTF	TGTGCCAGCAGTGAAGCGATGGGGGCTTACTATGGCTACACCTTC
NA	TRBV6-1	TRBJ2-7	NA	CASSQSTGPKGEQYF	TGTGCCAGCAGTCAAAGTACAGGTCCGAAGGGCGAGCAGTACTTC
NA	TRBV5-4	TRBJ2-7	NA	CASSLETGGLEYF	TGTGCCAGCAGCTTGGAGACGGGGGGCTTGGAGTACTTC
once	TRBV11-3	TRBJ1-3	TRBD1	CASSLTGGEGNTIYF	TGTGCCAGCAGCCTCACAGGGGGCGAAGGAAACACCATATATTTT
NA	TRBV4-2	TRBJ2-1	TRBD2	CASSQNPAGVYNEQFF	TGTGCCAGCAGCCAAAATCCAGCGGGAGTTTACAATGAGCAGTTCTTC
NA	TRBV5-4	TRBJ1-1	TRBD1	CASSSAGTGDTEAFF	TGTGCCAGCAGTTCGGCCGGGACAGGGGACACTGAAGCTTTCTTT
NA	TRBV2	TRBJ2-1	NA	CASSVYNEQFF	TGTGCCAGCAGTGTATACAATGAGCAGTTCTTC